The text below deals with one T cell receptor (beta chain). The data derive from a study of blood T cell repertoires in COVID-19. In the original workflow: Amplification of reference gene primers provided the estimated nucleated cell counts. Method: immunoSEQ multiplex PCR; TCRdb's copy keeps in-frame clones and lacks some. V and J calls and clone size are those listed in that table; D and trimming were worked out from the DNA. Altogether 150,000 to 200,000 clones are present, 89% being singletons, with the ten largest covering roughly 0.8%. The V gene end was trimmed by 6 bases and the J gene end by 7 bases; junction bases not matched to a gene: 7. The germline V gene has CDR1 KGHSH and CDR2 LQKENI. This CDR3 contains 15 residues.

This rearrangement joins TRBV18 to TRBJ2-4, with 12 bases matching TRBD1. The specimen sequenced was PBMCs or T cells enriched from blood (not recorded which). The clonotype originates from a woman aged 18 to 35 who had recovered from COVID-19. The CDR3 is CASSTGQGAFNIQYF. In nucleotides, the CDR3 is TGTGCCAGCTCGACGGGACAGGGGGCTTTTAACATTCAGTACTTC.